Below are 26 T cell receptor beta chains sequenced from a single sample in a study of a mutant IDH1 vaccine in newly diagnosed glioma (dated by TCRdb to 2020 to 2022). Library prep was done by the immunoSEQ multiplex PCR assay. Drawn from immuneACCESS, this table holds only the in-frame rearrangements with V and J called that TCRdb kept. Clones are partly lost; checked studies trace under half to an unresolved V gene and leave the rest unexplained. Present in this sample are approximately 26,000 clones, roughly three quarters of which were seen just once. About 7.2% of the sample is taken by the ten largest. The intended sense of this specimen's time point label: week 5, during vaccination. Each vaccine dose, consisting of 300 ug of a 20-mer mutant IDH1 peptide in Montanide, was administered subcutaneously with topical imiquimod. Their specific antigens are unknown. Here the sequenced sample was PBMCs, taken from a glioma patient whose treatment included an IDH1 peptide vaccine. These receptor sequences come from a man aged 40-55 years with glioma. Some clones in this sample may be carry-over from other donors' samples.

This clone was found a few times. V is TRBV14 and J is TRBJ2-3; D unclear. Germline V gene data show CDR1 as SGHDN and CDR2 as FVKESK. V was pared by 1 base and J by 11 bases, with 10 bases between. This CDR3 is built from 12 residues. The CDR3 reads CASSQVSWVQYF. The CDR3 region has the DNA TGTGCCAGCAGCCAAGTCTCCTGGGTGCAGTATTTT.

J is TRBJ2-2 and V is TRBV9, with 9 bases identical to TRBD2. The CDR3 is made up of 17 amino acids. Germline V gene sequence: CDR1 SGDLS, CDR2 YYNGEE. J lost 4 bases, V lost 0 bases, and 7 bases had no gene match. The CDR3 sequence: CASSVGGGGASTGELFF. In DNA form, the CDR3 reads TGTGCCAGCAGCGTAGGAGGCGGGGGGGCCTCCACCGGGGAGCTGTTTTTT.

This clone was found a few times. The rearrangement uses TRBV13 and TRBJ2-7; 9 bases are shared with TRBD1. The germline CDR1 and CDR2 sequences are PRHDT and FYEKMQ (reference sequence). V dropped 5 bases and J dropped 3; count of bases not matched to a gene: 11. The CDR3 length is 16 residues. Written as DNA, the CDR3 is TGTGCCAGCAGCGGACGCCGGGACAGGGCTCTCTACGAGCAGTACTTC. Translating it yields CASSGRRDRALYEQYF. Combining the CDR3 with reference TRBV13 and TRBJ2-7 gives the whole variable domain AAGVIQSPRHLIKEKRETATLKCYPIPRHDTVYWYQQGPGQDPQFLISFYEKMQSDKGSIPDRFSAQQFSDYHSELNMSSLELGDSALYFCASSGRRDRALYEQYFGPGTRLTVT.

A remark on this clone: A junction boundary mismatches the germline segment, possibly from a read error. This chain uses TRBV7-6 with TRBJ2-1, with TRBD2 matching over 9 bases. The CDR3 length is 14 residues. Germline CDR1 and CDR2: SGHVS and FNYEAQ. Written as DNA, the CDR3 is TGTGCCAGCAGCGTAGCGGGGGAGACCAATGAGCAGTTCTTC. It is translated as CASSVAGETNEQFF.

The rearrangement links TRBV7-2 to TRBJ1-6; D is unresolved. The CDR3 is 14 amino acids. Germline CDR1 reads SGHTA; CDR2 reads FQGNSA. Trimming removed 1 base at V and 8 bases at J, with 9 bases between. The CDR3 region has the DNA TGTGCCAGCAGCTTAGAGGGTGGGGATTCACCCCTCCACTTT. The encoded protein is CASSLEGGDSPLHF.

The chain uses TRBV4-1 and TRBJ2-1; D perhaps matches TRBD1 (5 bases). The germline gives CDR1 MGHRA, CDR2 YSYEKL. V lost 2 bases, J lost 6 bases, and 23 bases lay in between. The CDR3 consists of 18 residues. Here the CDR3 reads CASSQYPQIGAYPNEQFF. CDR3 nucleotides: TGCGCCAGCAGCCAATACCCCCAAATAGGGGCCTACCCCAATGAGCAGTTCTTC.

This sequence joins TRBV25-1 and TRBJ2-1, with a possible D match to TRBD2 (5 bases). This CDR3 spans 15 amino acids. Germline lookup yields CDR1 MGHDK and CDR2 SYGVNS. V lost 2 bases to trimming and J lost 2 bases, with 10 bases between them. CDR3 DNA: TGTGCCAGCAGTGAACCGGGAACGGCCTACAATGAGCAGTTCTTC. This translates into CASSEPGTAYNEQFF.

The chain employs TRBV25-1 and TRBJ2-5; tentative D call: TRBD2 (5 bases). Between the trimmed V and J ends, which lost 3 bases and 5 bases, there was a span of 22 bases. Per germline, CDR1 MGHDK and CDR2 SYGVNS. This CDR3 has 17 amino acids. As DNA, the CDR3 is TGTGCCAGCAGTGAGGGAACTAGTCACACGGGGAAGGAGACCCAGTACTTC. This translates into CASSEGTSHTGKETQYF.

The chain links TRBV15 to TRBJ2-7, with D maybe TRBD1 (6 bases). V lost 3 bases to trimming and J lost 11 bases, with 11 bases between them. CDR1 is LNHNV and CDR2 is YYDKDF in the germline V gene (reference sequence). The CDR3 length is 11 residues. CDR3 nucleotide sequence: TGTGCCACCAGCAGGGACAGTCGAGAGTACTTC. Amino acid sequence: CATSRDSREYF.

V is TRBV29-1 and J is TRBJ2-1, with a tentative D call TRBD2 (6 bases). Germline assignment: CDR1 SQVTM and CDR2 ANQGSEA. The V end was cut by 6 bases, the J end by 9 bases, with 18 bases between. The CDR3 contains 13 residues. The CDR3 DNA follows: TGCAGCGTGTCCGGAGGGGTGCGTAGTGAGCAGTTCTTC. Amino acid sequence: CSVSGGVRSEQFF.

The rearrangement uses TRBV6-6 and TRBJ2-4, with D perhaps matching TRBD2 (5 bases). The germline V gene has CDR1 MNHNY and CDR2 SVGAGI (reference sequence). This CDR3 comprises 12 residues. The V and J ends lost 11 bases and 7 bases respectively, with 15 bases between them. This CDR3 is CAAWGVGNIQYF. The DNA of the CDR3 is TGTGCCGCTTGGGGAGTGGGCAACATTCAGTACTTC.

Points on this clone: The same CDR3 also results from other DNA sequences found in this sample. The rearrangement joins TRBV14 to TRBJ1-1, with TRBD1 as a possible D gene (5 bases). Germline-derived CDR1 and CDR2 are SGHDN and FVKESK. V was trimmed by 1 base and J by 0 bases, leaving 18 bases between them. The CDR3 is 18 amino acids. CDR3 in amino acids: CASSQAKSGPLMNTEAFF. The CDR3 nucleotides read TGTGCCAGCAGCCAAGCCAAGTCGGGACCGCTCATGAACACTGAAGCTTTCTTT.

Comments on this clone: One end of the junction fails to match germline, which may point to a read error. The chain has TRBV20-1 and TRBJ2-5; possibly TRBD2 for D (5 bases). The CDR3 length is 11 residues. The germline V gene has CDR1 DFQATT and CDR2 SNEGSKA (reference sequence). This CDR3 is CSAQPGLTPYF. The CDR3 bases are TGCAGTGCTCAACCGGGATTAACCCCGTACTTC.

This clone was recorded a few times. V and J are TRBV5-1 and TRBJ1-3; no firm D call. V lost 0 bases and J lost 4, with 8 bases in between. CDR1 is SGHRS and CDR2 is YFSETQ in the germline V gene. The CDR3 extends over 14 amino acids. The CDR3 reads CASSLAGIGNTIYF. DNA of the CDR3: TGCGCCAGCAGCTTGGCGGGGATCGGAAACACCATATATTTT. The full variable domain, with the rest looked up from reference TRBV5-1 and TRBJ1-3, is KAGVTQTPRYLIKTRGQQVTLSCSPISGHRSVSWYQQTPGQGLQFLFEYFSETQRNKGNFPGRFSGRQFSNSRSEMNVSTLELGDSALYLCASSLAGIGNTIYFGEGSWLTVV.

The gene calls are TRBV6-4 and TRBJ2-6; a possible D gene is TRBD1 (5 bases). V was shortened by 6 bases and J by 1 base, with 10 bases between the two germline ends. Germline V gene sequence: CDR1 MRHNA, CDR2 SNTAGT. The CDR3 has 15 amino acids. In DNA form, the CDR3 reads TGTGCCAGCAGACCGACAGAGTCTGGGGCCAACGTCCTGACTTTC. This codes for CASRPTESGANVLTF.

This clone was counted once. This chain connects TRBV14 to TRBJ1-2, with D unresolved. Trimming pared 3 bases from V and 1 base from J, leaving 3 bases between. The CDR3 has 12 residues. Germline V gives CDR1 SGHDN, CDR2 FVKESK. The CDR3 loop reads CASSQGNYGYTF. The CDR3 DNA reads TGTGCCAGCAGCCAGGGTAACTATGGCTACACCTTC.

This clone was recorded once. The rearrangement links TRBV28 to TRBJ2-7; D tentatively fits TRBD1 or TRBD2 (5 bases each). Between the trimmed V and J ends, which lost 0 bases and 3 bases, there was a span of 18 bases. Germline CDR1 and CDR2: MDHEN and SYDVKM. The CDR3 is 17 amino acids. The CDR3 bases are TGTGCCAGCAGTTTATGGACCGGGACCCCACCCCACTACGAGCAGTACTTC. It translates to CASSLWTGTPPHYEQYF.

The chain carries TRBV4-1 and TRBJ2-5; TRBD1 aligns across 7 bases. The CDR3 is 14 residues long. J gave up 3 bases and V 4 bases, and 5 bases lay outside the gene matches. Germline assignment: CDR1 MGHRA and CDR2 YSYEKL. CDR3 coding DNA: TGCGCCAGCAGCCCAGAGGGGACAGAAGAGACCCAGTACTTC. It encodes CASSPEGTEETQYF.

The chain links TRBV30 to TRBJ1-5; a weak D match, TRBD1 (5 bases). The CDR3 length is 11 residues. Trimming cost V 2 bases and J 15 bases, with 14 bases left between them. CDR1 is GTSNPN and CDR2 is SVGIG in the germline V gene (reference sequence). The chain's CDR3 is CAWSRDGGLHF. The DNA of the CDR3 is TGTGCCTGGAGTAGGGACGGTGGATTGCATTTT. Complete variable domain (other parts from reference TRBV30 and TRBJ1-5): SQTIHQWPATLVQPVGSPLSLECTVEGTSNPNLYWYRQAAGRGLQLLFYSVGIGQISSEVPQNLSASRPQDRQFILSSKKLLLSDSGFYLCAWSRDGGLHFGDGTRLSIL.

The chain carries TRBV2 and TRBJ2-2; no clear D. From germline, CDR1 is SNHLY and CDR2 FYNNEI. This CDR3 spans 12 amino acids. Trimming took 4 bases from V and 3 from J, leaving 3 bases between them. The CDR3 spells CASSVDTGELFF. In DNA, the CDR3 is TGTGCCAGCAGTGTTGACACCGGGGAGCTGTTTTTT.

The chain has TRBV7-6 and TRBJ2-5, with 11 nucleotides matching TRBD2. From germline, CDR1 is SGHVS and CDR2 FNYEAQ. With 6 bases clipped from V and 5 bases from J, the junction kept 2 bases outside the gene matches. The CDR3 spans 13 residues. In DNA form, the CDR3 reads TGTGCCAGCAGGACTAGCGGGGAGGAGACCCAGTACTTC. Amino acids: CASRTSGEETQYF.

The chain carries TRBV6-5 and TRBJ1-5; D may be TRBD1 (6 bases). V dropped 6 bases and J dropped 0 bases, with 12 bases sitting between them. CDR1 MNHEY and CDR2 SVGAGI come from the germline V gene. The CDR3 spans 15 residues. The CDR3 is CASSWTVDSNQPQHF. The DNA for the CDR3 is TGTGCCAGCAGCTGGACAGTCGATAGCAATCAGCCCCAGCATTTT.

The chain combines TRBV27 with TRBJ1-1; D remains unclear. The CDR3 consists of 13 residues. With 2 bases removed from V and 0 bases from J, the gap between germline ends came to 4 bases. Germline values: CDR1 MNHEY, CDR2 SMNVEV (reference sequence). In DNA form, the CDR3 reads TGTGCCAGCAGTTTAGTTATGAACACTGAAGCTTTCTTT. The encoded protein is CASSLVMNTEAFF.

V usage is TRBV2 and J usage is TRBJ2-3; 9 nucleotides line up with TRBD1. Germline lookup yields CDR1 SNHLY and CDR2 FYNNEI. The CDR3 spans 17 residues. Trimming cost V 0 bases and J 5 bases; bases outside gene matches: 9. The CDR3 nucleotides are TGTGCCAGCAGTGAAGCGCGTTCGGGACAGGGAGAAGATACGCAGTATTTT. Residues: CASSEARSGQGEDTQYF.

The chain couples TRBV10-3 to TRBJ2-7, with a possible D match to TRBD1 (6 bases). Per the germline V gene, CDR1 is ENHRY and CDR2 is SYGVKD. V was trimmed by 5 bases and J by 7 bases, leaving 12 bases between them. This CDR3 comprises 12 residues. CDR3 sequence: CAISSQGWEQYF. The CDR3 nucleotides are TGTGCCATCAGTTCCCAGGGGTGGGAGCAGTACTTC.

The chain couples TRBV6-5 to TRBJ2-7; 9 bases fit TRBD1. Germline CDR1 is MNHEY and CDR2 is SVGAGI. The CDR3 loop spans 15 amino acids. Losses at the gene ends were 6 bases for V and 0 bases for J; bases not matched to a gene: 6. The CDR3 DNA sequence: TGTGCCAGCAGCAGTCCGGGACAGGGCTCCTACGAGCAGTACTTC. Encoded protein: CASSSPGQGSYEQYF.